Included here is one T cell receptor beta chain sequence, with context. In germline, CDR1 is SGHRS, CDR2 YFSETQ. The ends were cut back, 0 bases at V and 9 bases at J, with 7 bases in the middle. The CDR3 runs 12 residues. Authors' processing steps: Amplification of reference gene primers was used by the study to estimate nucleated cell counts. The table came from immunoSEQ multiplex PCR; TCRdb's copy has only in-frame clones and leaves some out. The V and J calls and clone size come from that table; D and trimming were worked out from the DNA. This sample has about 270,000 clones, with 65% to 90% found just once. This sample was included in a study of blood T cell repertoires in COVID-19. Study information: Collection of acute and convalescent COVID-19 samples took place in the United States, Italy and Spain.

V and J are TRBV5-1 and TRBJ2-1, with D perhaps TRBD2 (5 bases). Sequencing was done on a sample of peripheral blood. The receptor was isolated from a human donor in a cohort sampled during active COVID-19. CDR3 sequence (DNA): TGCGCCAGCAGCTTGGGTGAGGGTGAGCAGTTCTTC. Its protein is CASSLGEGEQFF.